These 17 T cell receptor beta chains were sequenced from one sample in a study of blood T cell repertoires in COVID-19. The repertoire was sequenced with immunoSEQ multiplex PCR; TCRdb's copy has only in-frame clones and lacks some. Of 200,000 to 250,000 clones in the sample, about 82% were seen once. Specimen: peripheral blood. The receptors shown here come from a woman aged 65 to 85 with COVID-19, enrolled during active disease.

This clone was found once. V gene TRBV6-2 or TRBV6-3 combines with J gene TRBJ2-3; TRBD2 agrees at 10 bases. Germline V gene sequence: CDR1 MNHEY, CDR2 SVGEGT. V trimming: 2 bases; J trimming: 4 bases; junction bases outside the gene matches: 6. There are 16 residues in the CDR3. The CDR3 spells CASSYPKRGGPDTQYF. The CDR3 DNA reads as TGTGCCAGCAGTTACCCCAAGCGGGGGGGCCCAGATACGCAGTATTTT.

This clone has just one count. The J gene is TRBJ2-3, the V gene TRBV12-3 or TRBV12-4; D remains unclear. V shed 5 bases and J shed 2 bases, with 2 bases lying between them. This CDR3 is built from 11 residues. CDR3 DNA: TGTGCCAGCAGTCTCACAGATACGCAGTATTTT. Its translation: CASSLTDTQYF.

This clone has only one observation. One junction end does not reproduce the germline sequence, and a read error may be involved. The chain combines TRBV5-4 with TRBJ2-3; 10 bases match TRBD2. The CDR3 is made up of 15 amino acids. Germline-derived CDR1 and CDR2 are SGHNT and YYREEE (reference sequence). The CDR3 is CASSPDLVVSGGGTF. As DNA, the CDR3 is TGTGCCAGCAGCCCCGACTTGGTAGTGAGCGGGGGGGGCACTTTT.

The chain couples TRBV6-2 or TRBV6-3 to TRBJ1-3, with unresolved D. Germline values: CDR1 MNHEY, CDR2 SVGEGT. The CDR3 has 12 residues. Trimming stripped 5 bases from V and 2 bases from J, with 4 bases between. The CDR3 sequence is CASSRAGNTIYF. Written as DNA, the CDR3 is TGTGCCAGCAGTCGGGCTGGAAACACCATATATTTT.

This chain links TRBV6-2 or TRBV6-3 with TRBJ1-2; 9 bases are a match to TRBD1. The CDR3 extends over 15 amino acids. The germline gives CDR1 MNHEY, CDR2 SVGEGT. V was clipped by 6 bases and J by 2 bases; unmatched bases: 7. This CDR3 reads CASRPLGQGNYGYTF. CDR3 DNA: TGTGCCAGCAGGCCTCTCGGACAGGGGAACTATGGCTACACCTTC.

The chain carries TRBV5-1 and TRBJ2-5, with 9 bases matching TRBD2. Germline CDR1 reads SGHRS; CDR2 reads YFSETQ. The CDR3 has 14 residues. V was clipped by 5 bases and J by 5 bases; unmatched bases: 7. The CDR3, as DNA: TGCGCCAGCAGTCAAATAGCGGGAGAGGAGACCCAGTACTTC. The encoded protein is CASSQIAGEETQYF.

The table lists this clone with a count of one. The chain combines TRBV29-1 with TRBJ2-7, with TRBD1 identical over 7 bases. CDR1 and CDR2 (germline): SQVTM, ANQGSEA. There are 13 residues in the CDR3. V shed 4 bases and J 2 bases; nucleotides not matched to a gene: 5. In nucleotides, the CDR3 is TGCAGCGTTGGGGCCACAGGGGCCTACGAGCAGTACTTC. Translated, it gives CSVGATGAYEQYF.

V usage is TRBV21-1 and J usage is TRBJ2-6; no DNA check was done on the table's D call, TRBD2. TRBV21-1 has pseudogene status. This CDR3 region has 15 residues. DNA of the CDR3: TGTGCCAGCAGCAAGGTGAGCTCTGGGGCCAACGTCCTGACTTTC. It is translated as CASSKVSSGANVLTF.

V usage is TRBV7-9 and J usage is TRBJ1-4; the match to TRBD1 covers 9 bases. J gave up 8 bases and V 3 bases, and 13 bases lay outside the gene matches. The germline gives CDR1 SEHNR, CDR2 FQNEAQ (reference sequence). The CDR3 has 17 residues. CDR3 coding DNA: TGTGCCAGCAGCTTTAGGGACAGGGAGCTATCAGGGGAAAAACTGTTTTTT. Translated, it gives CASSFRDRELSGEKLFF.

The V gene is TRBV7-6, the J gene TRBJ1-1; tentative D call: TRBD1 (6 bases). The V end lost 10 bases, the J end lost 0 bases, and 12 bases lay between the germline ends. Per the germline V gene, CDR1 is SGHVS and CDR2 is FNYEAQ. There are 13 residues in the CDR3. CDR3 in amino acids: CATSTGMNTEAFF. The CDR3 bases are TGTGCCACCAGTACAGGGATGAACACTGAAGCTTTCTTT.

This sequence joins TRBV15 and TRBJ1-4, with a tentative D call TRBD1 (6 bases). Germline assignment: CDR1 LNHNV and CDR2 YYDKDF (reference sequence). V was clipped by 5 bases and J by 8 bases, with 15 bases between them. This CDR3 spans 14 amino acids. CDR3 bases: TGTGCCACCAGCCGGACAGTAATAAAAGAAAAACTGTTTTTT. It yields the protein CATSRTVIKEKLFF.

The chain uses TRBV11-3 and TRBJ2-2; D remains unclear. This CDR3 region has 16 residues. The germline CDR1 and CDR2 sequences are SGHNT and YENEEA. Trimming shortened V by 5 bases and J by 0 bases, and 13 bases separated the two germline ends. The CDR3 DNA reads as TGTGCCAGCAGCCCAGCTTGGCGGCCGAACACCGGGGAGCTGTTTTTT. It translates to CASSPAWRPNTGELFF. Full variable domain (missing parts from reference TRBV11-3 and TRBJ2-2): EAGVVQSPRYKIIEKKQPVAFWCNPISGHNTLYWYLQNLGQGPELLIRYENEEAVDDSQLPKDRFSAERLKGVDSTLKIQPAELGDSAVYLCASSPAWRPNTGELFFGEGSRLTVL.

The chain joins TRBV15 to TRBJ1-3; no clear D gene. This CDR3 comprises 16 residues. The germline V gene encodes CDR1 LNHNV and CDR2 YYDKDF (reference sequence). V lost 1 base, J lost 0 bases, and 10 bases lay in between. The DNA for the CDR3 is TGTGCCACCAGCAGAGGGGCGGGAAGCTCTGGAAACACCATATATTTT. Protein: CATSRGAGSSGNTIYF.

CDR3 DNA: TGTGCTAGTGGCCGAGGGCTTGCCTCACCACATGACGAGCAGTACTTC. Amino acids: CASGRGLASPHDEQYF. V is TRBV12-5 and J is TRBJ2-7, with D tentatively TRBD2 (5 bases). The CDR3 has 16 residues. The V end lost 6 bases, the J end lost 5 bases, and 23 bases lay between the germline ends. CDR1 LGHNT and CDR2 FRNRAP come from the germline V gene.

V and J are TRBV7-2 and TRBJ2-1; 8 bases agree with TRBD1. The junction had 2 bases not matched to a gene; V was cut back by 3 bases and J by 4 bases. This CDR3 is built from 14 residues. Germline V lookup: CDR1 SGHTA, CDR2 FQGNSA. The CDR3 region is CASSFGTGYNEQFF. CDR3 coding DNA: TGTGCCAGCAGCTTTGGGACAGGTTACAATGAGCAGTTCTTC.

The rearrangement links TRBV5-4 to TRBJ1-6; D remains ambiguous. The CDR3 has 15 residues. V lost 0 bases and J lost 1, with 5 bases in between. Germline assignment: CDR1 SGHNT and CDR2 YYREEE (reference sequence). The CDR3 coding sequence is TGTGCCAGCAGCTTGGGCAGATCCTATAATTCACCCCTCCACTTT. Residues: CASSLGRSYNSPLHF.

The V and J genes are TRBV18 and TRBJ1-1; D gene ambiguous. The CDR3 totals 16 residues. Germline V gives CDR1 KGHSH, CDR2 LQKENI. With 0 bases removed from V and 1 base from J, the gap between germline ends came to 12 bases. The chain's CDR3 is CASSPPARLGNTEAFF. The DNA of the CDR3 is TGTGCCAGCTCACCACCGGCGAGGTTGGGGAACACTGAAGCTTTCTTT.